The 7 T cell receptor beta chains given below trace back to one sample, sequenced in a study of blood T cell repertoires in COVID-19. Measured with immunoSEQ multiplex PCR; TCRdb has only the in-frame clones, and not every one. Here the sample spans around 200,000 clones, under 80% being singletons. Material: peripheral blood. These receptors were obtained from a woman aged 50 to 65 with acute or convalescent COVID-19.

V gene TRBV30 combines with J gene TRBJ1-6; 11 positions match TRBD1. This CDR3 has 13 amino acids. After removal of 7 bases from V and 12 bases from J, the junction contained 8 bases not matched to a gene. CDR1 GTSNPN and CDR2 SVGIG come from the germline V gene (reference sequence). CDR3 region: CASPPGQGGPLHF. The DNA for the CDR3 is TGTGCCTCTCCCCCGGGACAGGGGGGACCCCTCCACTTT.

The chain carries TRBV21-1 and TRBJ1-4; the D call TRBD1 from the table was never checked on the DNA. TRBV21-1 is noted as a pseudogene. This CDR3 spans 15 amino acids. The CDR3 loop reads CPRRGPPRENEKLFF. The CDR3 region has the DNA TGCCCCAGGAGGGGGCCCCCGAGGGAAAATGAAAAACTGTTTTTT.

The table lists this clone with a count of one. The chain combines TRBV11-2 with TRBJ2-7; D is perhaps TRBD2 (5 bases). The V end lost 7 bases, the J end lost 3 bases, and 19 bases lay between the germline ends. The CDR3 consists of 15 residues. Per the germline V gene, CDR1 is SGHAT and CDR2 is FQNNGV. The CDR3 sequence: CASTTEGATIYEQYF. CDR3 DNA sequence: TGTGCCAGCACCACAGAGGGAGCGACCATCTACGAGCAGTACTTC.

The V call is TRBV9, the J call TRBJ1-6; possibly TRBD1 for D (5 bases). The ends were cut back, 0 bases at V and 13 bases at J, with 14 bases in the middle. The germline CDR1 and CDR2 sequences are SGDLS and YYNGEE. There are 14 residues in the CDR3. The CDR3 reads CASSVGSQGNPLHF. The CDR3 coding sequence is TGTGCCAGCAGCGTAGGATCGCAGGGTAATCCCCTCCACTTT.

The CDR3 region is CASSIYRDNRGYGNSPLHF. The CDR3 nucleotides are TGTGCCAGCAGTATTTACCGGGACAACAGGGGATATGGTAATTCACCCCTCCACTTT. The chain has TRBV27 and TRBJ1-6; TRBD1 agrees at 7 bases. Germline assignment: CDR1 MNHEY and CDR2 SMNVEV (reference sequence). Unmatched junction bases numbered 19, after V lost 5 bases and J lost 6 bases. The CDR3 length is 19 residues.

The chain carries TRBV7-2 and TRBJ1-3; a weak D match, TRBD1 (5 bases). The CDR3 covers 15 residues. The germline V and J ends were trimmed by 2 bases and 8 bases, with 16 bases remaining between them. Germline CDR1 and CDR2: SGHTA and FQGNSA. The CDR3 here is CASSLLPPGLDTIYF. Here the CDR3 DNA reads TGTGCCAGCAGCTTACTCCCCCCAGGGTTAGACACCATATATTTT.

The chain is built from TRBV18 and TRBJ1-1; TRBD1 aligns across 8 bases. The J segment lost 7 bases and the V segment lost 3 bases, leaving 7 bases of the junction unmatched. The CDR3 is 14 amino acids. The germline V gene has CDR1 KGHSH and CDR2 LQKENI. CDR3 loop: CASSPDRGSIEAFF. CDR3 bases: TGTGCCAGCTCACCCGACAGGGGTTCTATTGAAGCTTTCTTT. Supplemented by reference TRBV18 and TRBJ1-1, the full variable domain reads NAGVMQNPRHLVRRRGQEARLRCSPMKGHSHVYWYRQLPEEGLKFMVYLQKENIIDESGMPKERFSAEFPKEGPSILRIQQVVRGDSAAYFCASSPDRGSIEAFFGQGTRLTVV.